Sequencing of this T cell receptor beta chain was carried out in a study of blood T cell repertoires in COVID-19. Germline V gene data show CDR1 as MNHEY and CDR2 as SVGEGT. V was pared by 0 bases and J by 2 bases, with 14 bases between. CDR3 length equals 17 residues. This clone was seen once. Cohort 3 recovery required two negative PCRs, clearance, or symptom resolution. Assay used: immunoSEQ multiplex PCR; TCRdb lists only in-frame clones, some missing. Among about 160,000 clones, roughly 80% were seen once, and the ten largest hold roughly 8.6%. This TCR came from a woman in her 50s who had recovered from COVID-19. Sequencing input: PBMCs or T cells enriched from blood (not recorded which). The genes are TRBV6-2 or TRBV6-3 and TRBJ1-5, with D possibly matching TRBD1 (6 bases). Written as DNA, the CDR3 is TGTGCCAGCAGTTACTCTGGGTCGGGGGGCGGCAATCAGCCCCAGCATTTT. The encoded protein is CASSYSGSGGGNQPQHF.